This is a list of T cell receptor beta chains from one sample in a study of CD8+CD57+ T cells in acquired aplastic anemia. In TCRdb, the reads were re-called with MiXCR into one record per CDR3 protein. The sample carries roughly 160,000 distinct CDR3 sequences, 70% to 75% recorded once. The sequencing sample was made of sorted CD4+, CD8+, or CD8+CD57+ T cells (not recorded which) from PBMCs. These receptors were obtained from a human donor with aplastic anemia. Each CDR3 is given with its conserved first and last residue. The D gene is left open where the match is weak. Some rows mark clone size as missing; the rest say once, few, many or name a class of expanded clone.

V gene	clone size	J gene	D gene	CDR3 protein	CDR3 DNA
TRBV6-4	NA	TRBJ2-3	NA	CASSGTSGPFTDTQYF	TGTGCCAGCAGTGGAACCTCGGGGCCTTTCACAGATACGCAGTATTTT
TRBV6-4	many	TRBJ2-3	NA	CASSDLTDGTDTQYF	TGTGCCAGCAGTGATCTCACGGACGGCACAGATACGCAGTATTTT
TRBV2	NA	TRBJ2-5	NA	CASGLQETQYF	TGTGCCAGCGGATTACAAGAGACCCAGTACTTC
TRBV5-1	NA	TRBJ2-7	NA	CASNRDGSYEQYF	TGCGCCAGCAACCGGGACGGAAGTTACGAGCAGTACTTC
TRBV12-3/TRBV12-4	NA	TRBJ2-5	TRBD2	CASSLMTSGVEGTQYF	TGTGCCAGCAGTTTAATGACTAGCGGGGTTGAGGGGACCCAGTACTTC
TRBV19	NA	TRBJ2-7	NA	CASSMAGKNYEQYF	TGTGCCAGTAGTATGGCCGGGAAAAACTACGAGCAGTACTTC
TRBV20-1	NA	TRBJ1-2	NA	CSARETRTGYGYTF	TGCAGTGCTAGGGAGACACGAACTGGGTATGGCTACACCTTC
TRBV7-9	once	TRBJ2-7	NA	CASSLEVRASSYEQYF	TGTGCCAGCAGCTTAGAAGTCAGGGCGAGCTCCTACGAGCAGTACTTC
TRBV6-1	few	TRBJ1-1	NA	CASSEHFRIEAFF	TGTGCCAGCAGTGAACACTTCAGGATTGAAGCTTTCTTT
TRBV28	few	TRBJ2-3	NA	CASSLDSILTDTQYF	TGTGCCAGCAGTTTGGACAGTATTCTCACAGATACGCAGTATTTT
TRBV7-3	NA	TRBJ2-2	NA	CASSPRGRAGQPGELFF	TGTGCCAGCAGCCCTAGGGGGCGCGCGGGACAACCCGGGGAGCTGTTTTTT
TRBV10-1	NA	TRBJ1-2	NA	CAYDHSGDYGYTF	TGCGCTTACGACCACTCAGGGGACTATGGCTACACCTTC
TRBV11-3	NA	TRBJ1-2	NA	CASSQDGYGYTF	TGTGCCAGCAGCCAGGACGGTTATGGCTACACCTTC
TRBV7-2	few	TRBJ2-1	NA	CASSPLLVEQFF	TGTGCCAGCAGCCCTCTTTTGGTTGAGCAGTTCTTC
TRBV27	NA	TRBJ1-2	NA	CASSFLGQENGYTF	TGTGCCAGCAGTTTTTTAGGGCAGGAGAATGGCTACACCTTC
TRBV7-9	NA	TRBJ2-7	TRBD2	CASSKTSGRAWNEQYF	TGTGCCAGCAGCAAGACTAGCGGGAGGGCCTGGAACGAGCAGTACTTC
TRBV10-3	NA	TRBJ1-5	NA	CAISELGLRQPQHF	TGTGCCATCAGTGAGCTGGGACTACGTCAGCCCCAGCATTTT
TRBV20-1	NA	TRBJ2-7	TRBD1	CSARSGTALYEQYF	TGCAGTGCAAGATCCGGGACAGCGCTCTACGAGCAGTACTTC
TRBV15	NA	TRBJ2-7	NA	CATSSPRRDRFPNEQYF	TGTGCCACCAGCTCTCCCCGGAGGGACAGATTTCCCAACGAGCAGTACTTC
TRBV9	NA	TRBJ1-2	NA	CASSGQSYGYTF	TGTGCCAGCAGCGGACAGTCCTATGGCTACACCTTC
TRBV12-3/TRBV12-4	NA	TRBJ2-7	TRBD2	CASSFGTKEVKRGRVEQYF	TGTGCCAGCAGTTTTGGGACAAAGGAGGTGAAGCGGGGGAGGGTCGAGCAGTACTTC
TRBV15	NA	TRBJ2-7	NA	CATSRARGANEQYF	TGTGCCACCAGCAGAGCCAGAGGGGCGAACGAGCAGTACTTC
TRBV7-9	NA	TRBJ2-3	TRBD1	CASSTGQGTDTQYF	TGTGCCAGCAGCACAGGACAGGGGACAGATACGCAGTATTTT
TRBV10-3	NA	TRBJ2-5	NA	CAISAVQETQYF	TGTGCCATCAGTGCCGTTCAAGAGACCCAGTACTTC
TRBV15	NA	TRBJ2-1	NA	CATSRESPVAEGGNNEQFF	TGTGCCACCAGCAGAGAATCCCCGGTCGCGGAAGGGGGGAACAATGAGCAGTTCTTC